These T cell receptor beta chains were read from a single sample in a study of response to subunit inactivated influenza vaccine. TCRdb reprocessed the RT-PCR reads with MiXCR, giving one entry per CDR3 protein. The repertoire includes roughly 620,000 distinct CDR3 sequences, about 11% of them detected once, and around 10% sits in the top ten. These data were also reused for a study on T cells expressing NK-cell markers.

Sequenced material: PBMCs from blood, taken on the day of vaccination. The receptors come from a man aged 50-60 years who received an inactivated influenza vaccine. The CDR3 runs from the conserved cysteine through the conserved F or W. D genes are given only for firm matches. Clone size, where shown, is once, few, many, or a class for clones that have expanded.

cdr3_aa,cdr3_nt,clone_size,v_call,j_call,d_call
CASSIEGSGRYEQYF,TGTGCCAGTAGTATCGAAGGGAGCGGGAGATACGAGCAGTACTTC,.,TRBV19,TRBJ2-7,TRBD2
CASSLSGLTSTDTQYF,TGTGCCAGCAGCTTAAGCGGACTAACTAGCACAGATACGCAGTATTTT,few,TRBV7-9,TRBJ2-3,.
CASSPTGDSGNTIYF,TGCGCCAGCAGCCCGACAGGGGACTCTGGAAACACCATATATTTT,many,TRBV5-1,TRBJ1-3,TRBD1
CAISESPLAGEMRNEQFF,TGTGCCATCAGTGAGTCCCCTTTAGCGGGAGAAATGAGGAATGAGCAGTTCTTC,.,TRBV10-3,TRBJ2-1,TRBD2
CASSPKSATNEKLFF,TGCGCCAGCAGCCCCAAGAGTGCAACTAATGAAAAACTGTTTTTT,.,TRBV4-3,TRBJ1-4,.
CASSFMGIKGETQYF,TGTGCCAGCAGTTTTATGGGGATTAAGGGAGAGACCCAGTACTTC,.,TRBV27,TRBJ2-5,.
CASSLVRGRWSTEAFF,TGCGCCAGCAGCTTGGTAAGGGGGCGTTGGTCGACTGAAGCTTTCTTT,few,TRBV5-1,TRBJ1-1,TRBD1
CASSSDGVTYGYTF,TGTGCCAGCAGTTCGGATGGGGTTACCTATGGCTACACCTTC,few,TRBV6-2/TRBV6-3,TRBJ1-2,.
CASSKSGGYGYTF,TGTGCCAGCAGCAAATCTGGGGGCTATGGCTACACCTTC,few,TRBV7-2,TRBJ1-2,.
CASSPGTLKTQYF,TGTGCCAGCAGTCCGGGGACATTAAAGACCCAGTACTTC,few,TRBV27,TRBJ2-5,.
CASSPSTDRGYEQYF,TGTGCCAGCAGTCCGTCGACGGACAGGGGCTACGAGCAGTACTTC,few,TRBV28,TRBJ2-7,TRBD1
CASSLARNEKLFF,TGTGCCAGCAGCTTAGCAAGGAATGAAAAACTGTTTTTT,.,TRBV7-6,TRBJ1-4,.